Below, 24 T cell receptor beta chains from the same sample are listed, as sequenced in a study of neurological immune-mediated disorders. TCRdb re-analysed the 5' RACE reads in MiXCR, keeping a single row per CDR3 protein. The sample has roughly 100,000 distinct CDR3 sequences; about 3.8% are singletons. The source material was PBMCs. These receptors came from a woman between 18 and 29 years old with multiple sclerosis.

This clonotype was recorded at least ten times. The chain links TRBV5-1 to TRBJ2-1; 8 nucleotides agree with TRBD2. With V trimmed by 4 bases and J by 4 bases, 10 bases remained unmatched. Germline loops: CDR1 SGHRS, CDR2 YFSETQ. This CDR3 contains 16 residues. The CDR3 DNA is TGCGCCAGCAGCCTTACAACTAGCGGCGGTTACAATGAGCAGTTCTTC. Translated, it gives CASSLTTSGGYNEQFF.

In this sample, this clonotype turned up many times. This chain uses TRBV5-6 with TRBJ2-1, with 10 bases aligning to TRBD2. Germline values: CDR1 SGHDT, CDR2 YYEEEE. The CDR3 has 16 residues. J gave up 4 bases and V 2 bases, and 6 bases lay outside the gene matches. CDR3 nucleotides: TGTGCCAGCAGCTTTGGAGCGGGGGGGCAGTACAATGAGCAGTTCTTC. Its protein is CASSFGAGGQYNEQFF. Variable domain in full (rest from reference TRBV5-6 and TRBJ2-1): DAGVTQSPTHLIKTRGQQVTLRCSPKSGHDTVSWYQQALGQGPQFIFQYYEEEERQRGNFPDRFSGHQFPNYSSELNVNALLLGDSALYLCASSFGAGGQYNEQFFGPGTRLTVL.

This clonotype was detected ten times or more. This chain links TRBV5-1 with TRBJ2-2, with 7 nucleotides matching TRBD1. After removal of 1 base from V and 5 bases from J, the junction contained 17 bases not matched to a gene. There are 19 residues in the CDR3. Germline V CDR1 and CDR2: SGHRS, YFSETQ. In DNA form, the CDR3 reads TGCGCCAGCAGCTTGCTCGGGATTGAACAGACAGGGCGAACCGGGGAGCTGTTTTTT. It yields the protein CASSLLGIEQTGRTGELFF.

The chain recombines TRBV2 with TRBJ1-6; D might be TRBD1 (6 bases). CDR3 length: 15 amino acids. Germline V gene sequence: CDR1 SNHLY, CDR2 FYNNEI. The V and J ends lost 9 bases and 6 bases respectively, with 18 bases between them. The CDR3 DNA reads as TGTGCCAGGAGGGGGGTCGGCGGCATTAATTCACCCCTCCACTTT. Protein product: CARRGVGGINSPLHF.

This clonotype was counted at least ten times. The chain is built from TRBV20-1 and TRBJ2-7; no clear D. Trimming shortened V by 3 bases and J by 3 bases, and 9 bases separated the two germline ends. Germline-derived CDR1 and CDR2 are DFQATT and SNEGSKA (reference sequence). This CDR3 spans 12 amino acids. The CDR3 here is CSASGLRYEQYF. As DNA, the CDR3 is TGCAGTGCTAGTGGATTGCGCTACGAGCAGTACTTC.

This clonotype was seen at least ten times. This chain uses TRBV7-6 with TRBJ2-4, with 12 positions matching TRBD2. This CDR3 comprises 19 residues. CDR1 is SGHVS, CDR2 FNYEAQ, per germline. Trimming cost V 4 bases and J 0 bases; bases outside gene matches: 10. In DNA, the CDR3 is TGTGCCAGCAGCTCTACTAGCGGGAGGCTGCGTGTAGCCAAAAACATTCAGTACTTC. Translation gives CASSSTSGRLRVAKNIQYF. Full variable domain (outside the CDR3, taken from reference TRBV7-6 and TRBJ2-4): GAGVSQSPRYKVTKRGQDVALRCDPISGHVSLYWYRQALGQGPEFLTYFNYEAQQDKSGLPNDRFSAERPEGSISTLTIQRTEQRDSAMYRCASSSTSGRLRVAKNIQYFGAGTRLSVL.

The CDR3 DNA is TGCAGTGCTAGAGCACGGCCAAATCAGCCCCAGCATTTT. Translated, it gives CSARARPNQPQHF. V and J are TRBV20-1 and TRBJ1-5, with D unclear. Germline CDR1 is DFQATT and CDR2 is SNEGSKA (reference sequence). The CDR3 runs 13 residues. Between the trimmed V and J ends, which lost 1 base and 4 bases, there was a span of 8 bases.

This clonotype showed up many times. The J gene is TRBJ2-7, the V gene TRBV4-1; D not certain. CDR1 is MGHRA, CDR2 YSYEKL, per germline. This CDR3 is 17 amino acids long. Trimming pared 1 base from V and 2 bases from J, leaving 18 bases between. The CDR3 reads CASSQAEGIGTTYEQYF. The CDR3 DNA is TGCGCCAGCAGCCAAGCCGAAGGGATTGGAACGACCTACGAGCAGTACTTC.

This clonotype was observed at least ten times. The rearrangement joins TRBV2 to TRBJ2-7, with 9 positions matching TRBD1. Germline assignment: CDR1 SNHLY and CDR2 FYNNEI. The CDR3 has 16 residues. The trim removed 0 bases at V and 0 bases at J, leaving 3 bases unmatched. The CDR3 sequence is CASSEAMGQGSYEQYF. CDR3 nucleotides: TGTGCCAGCAGTGAAGCTATGGGACAGGGCTCCTACGAGCAGTACTTC.

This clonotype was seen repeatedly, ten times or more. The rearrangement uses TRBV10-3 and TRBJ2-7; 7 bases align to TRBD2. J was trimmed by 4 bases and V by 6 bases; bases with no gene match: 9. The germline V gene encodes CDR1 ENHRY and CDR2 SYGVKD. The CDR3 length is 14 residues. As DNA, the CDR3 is TGTGCCATCAGGAATGCGGGGGAGAGGTACGAGCAGTACTTC. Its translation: CAIRNAGERYEQYF.

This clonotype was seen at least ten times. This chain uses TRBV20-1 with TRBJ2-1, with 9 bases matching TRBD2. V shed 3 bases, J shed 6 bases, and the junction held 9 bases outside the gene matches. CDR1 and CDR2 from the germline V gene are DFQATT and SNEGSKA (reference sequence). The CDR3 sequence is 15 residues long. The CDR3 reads CSARSSGGGGNEQFF. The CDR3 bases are TGCAGTGCTAGGAGTAGCGGGGGTGGAGGCAATGAGCAGTTCTTC.

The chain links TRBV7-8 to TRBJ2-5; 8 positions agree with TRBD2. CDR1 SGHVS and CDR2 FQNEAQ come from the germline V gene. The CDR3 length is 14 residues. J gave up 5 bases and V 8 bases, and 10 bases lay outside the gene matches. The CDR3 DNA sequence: TGTGCCAGCCGCGGGCGGGGGGCATGGGAGACCCAGTACTTC. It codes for CASRGRGAWETQYF. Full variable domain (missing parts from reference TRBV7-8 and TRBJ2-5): GAGVSQSPRYKVAKRGQDVALRCDPISGHVSLFWYQQALGQGPEFLTYFQNEAQLDKSGLPSDRFFAERPEGSVSTLKIQRTQQEDSAVYLCASRGRGAWETQYFGPGTRLLVL.

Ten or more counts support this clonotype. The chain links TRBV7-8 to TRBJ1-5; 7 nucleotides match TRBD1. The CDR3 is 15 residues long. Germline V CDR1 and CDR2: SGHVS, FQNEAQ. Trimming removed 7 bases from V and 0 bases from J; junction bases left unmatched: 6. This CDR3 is CASKGAASSNQPQHF. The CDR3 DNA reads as TGTGCCAGCAAGGGGGCGGCTAGTAGCAATCAGCCCCAGCATTTT.

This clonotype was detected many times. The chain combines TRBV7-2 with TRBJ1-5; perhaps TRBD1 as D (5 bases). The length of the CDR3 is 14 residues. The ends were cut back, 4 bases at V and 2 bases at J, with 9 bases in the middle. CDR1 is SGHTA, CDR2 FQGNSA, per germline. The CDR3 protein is CASSWDLGNQPQHF. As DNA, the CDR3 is TGTGCCAGCAGCTGGGACTTAGGCAATCAGCCCCAGCATTTT.

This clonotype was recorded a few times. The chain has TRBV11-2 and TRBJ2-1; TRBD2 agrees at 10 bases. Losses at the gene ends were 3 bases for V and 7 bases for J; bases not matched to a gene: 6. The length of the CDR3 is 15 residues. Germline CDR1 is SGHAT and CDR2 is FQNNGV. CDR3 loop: CASSFPAGGLNEQFF. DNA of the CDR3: TGTGCCAGCAGCTTTCCAGCGGGAGGGCTAAATGAGCAGTTCTTC.

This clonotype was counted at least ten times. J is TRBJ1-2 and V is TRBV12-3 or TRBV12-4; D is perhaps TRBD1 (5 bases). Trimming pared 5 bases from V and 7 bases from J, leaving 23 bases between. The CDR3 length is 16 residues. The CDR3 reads CASSPLGHGGLFGYTF. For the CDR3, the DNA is TGTGCCAGCAGTCCACTTGGACACGGAGGTCTATTTGGCTACACCTTC.

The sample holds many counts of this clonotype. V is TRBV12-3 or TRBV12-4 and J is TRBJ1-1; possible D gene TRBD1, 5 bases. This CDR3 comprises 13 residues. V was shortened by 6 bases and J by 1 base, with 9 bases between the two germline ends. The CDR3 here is CASSTQENTEAFF. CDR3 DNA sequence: TGTGCCAGCAGCACACAGGAGAACACTGAAGCTTTCTTT.

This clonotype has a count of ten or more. The CDR3 here is CSASNPGVQPQHF. The CDR3 DNA follows: TGCAGTGCTAGCAATCCGGGGGTTCAGCCCCAGCATTTT. This chain uses TRBV20-1 with TRBJ1-5, with D tentatively TRBD1 (5 bases). The CDR3 consists of 13 residues. Germline V gene data show CDR1 as DFQATT and CDR2 as SNEGSKA (reference sequence). V lost 3 bases to trimming and J lost 6 bases, with 12 bases between them.

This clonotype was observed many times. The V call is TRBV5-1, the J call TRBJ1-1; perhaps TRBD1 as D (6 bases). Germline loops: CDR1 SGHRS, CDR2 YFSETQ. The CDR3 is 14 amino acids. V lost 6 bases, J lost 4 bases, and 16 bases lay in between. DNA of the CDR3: TGCGCCAGCAAACAGGGCCCGGGGGGCACTGAAGCTTTCTTT. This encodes CASKQGPGGTEAFF.

CDR3 loop: CASRGVGETQYF. The CDR3 DNA is TGTGCCAGCAGGGGGGTCGGAGAGACCCAGTACTTC. This chain links TRBV5-6 with TRBJ2-5; D tentatively fits TRBD1 or TRBD2 (5 bases each). Per the germline V gene, CDR1 is SGHDT and CDR2 is YYEEEE. CDR3 size: 12 residues. V lost 5 bases and J 4 bases, leaving 9 bases between the germline ends.

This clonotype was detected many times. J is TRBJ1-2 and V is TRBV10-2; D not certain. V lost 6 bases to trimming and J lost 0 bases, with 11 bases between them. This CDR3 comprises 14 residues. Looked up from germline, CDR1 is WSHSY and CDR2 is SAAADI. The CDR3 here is CASRASVTNYGYTF. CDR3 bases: TGCGCCAGCAGGGCCTCGGTAACTAACTATGGCTACACCTTC.

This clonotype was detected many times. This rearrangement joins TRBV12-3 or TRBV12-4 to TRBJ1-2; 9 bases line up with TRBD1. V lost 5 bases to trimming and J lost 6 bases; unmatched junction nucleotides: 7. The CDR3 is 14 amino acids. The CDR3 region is CASSPWDRVHGYTF. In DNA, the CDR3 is TGTGCCAGCAGTCCGTGGGACAGGGTGCATGGCTACACCTTC.

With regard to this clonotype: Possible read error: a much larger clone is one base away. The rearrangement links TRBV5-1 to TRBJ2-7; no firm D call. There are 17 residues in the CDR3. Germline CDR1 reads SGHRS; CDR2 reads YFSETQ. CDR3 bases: TGCGCCAGCAGCTTGGTGTCGTCGTCTACCCAGCCCTACGAGCTGTACTTC. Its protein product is CASSLVSSSTQPYELYF.

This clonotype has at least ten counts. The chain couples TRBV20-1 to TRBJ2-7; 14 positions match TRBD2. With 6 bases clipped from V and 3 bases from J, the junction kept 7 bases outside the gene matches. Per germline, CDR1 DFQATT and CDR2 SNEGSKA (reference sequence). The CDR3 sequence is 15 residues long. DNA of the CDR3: TGCAGTGCGAGGGGACTAGCGGGAGTTAGCTACGAGCAGTACTTC. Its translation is CSARGLAGVSYEQYF.